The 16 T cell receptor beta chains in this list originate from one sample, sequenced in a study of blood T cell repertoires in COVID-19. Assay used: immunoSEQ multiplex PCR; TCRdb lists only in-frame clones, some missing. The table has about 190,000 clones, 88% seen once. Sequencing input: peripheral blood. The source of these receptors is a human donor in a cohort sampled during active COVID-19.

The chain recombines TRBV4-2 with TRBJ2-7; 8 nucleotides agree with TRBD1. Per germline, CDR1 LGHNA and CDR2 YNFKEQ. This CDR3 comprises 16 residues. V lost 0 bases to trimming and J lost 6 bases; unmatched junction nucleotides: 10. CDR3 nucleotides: TGTGCCAGCAGCCAAGATTGGAGGACAGGGAGTAGCGAGCAGTACTTC. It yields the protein CASSQDWRTGSSEQYF.

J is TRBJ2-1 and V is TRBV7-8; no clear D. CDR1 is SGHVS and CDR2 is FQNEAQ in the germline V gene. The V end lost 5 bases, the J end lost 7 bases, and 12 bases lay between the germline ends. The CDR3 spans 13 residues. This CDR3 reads CASSGRSGNEQFF. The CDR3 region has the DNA TGTGCCAGCAGCGGCCGGAGTGGAAATGAGCAGTTCTTC.

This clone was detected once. The CDR3, as DNA: TGTGCCAGCAGCCAGGGGCAGGGAACCTACGAGCAGTACTTC. Translating it yields CASSQGQGTYEQYF. This sequence joins TRBV3-1 (or the pseudogene TRBV3-2) and TRBJ2-7, with D possibly matching TRBD1 (5 bases). The germline V gene has CDR1 LGHDT and CDR2 YNNKEL (reference sequence). The CDR3 has 14 amino acids. V lost 3 bases to trimming and J lost 2 bases, with 11 bases between them.

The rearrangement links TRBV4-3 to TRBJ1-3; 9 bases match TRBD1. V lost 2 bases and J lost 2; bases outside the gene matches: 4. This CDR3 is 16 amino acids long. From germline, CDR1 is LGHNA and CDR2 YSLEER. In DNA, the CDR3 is TGCGCCAGCAGCCAAATGGGACAGGGAACTGGAAACACCATATATTTT. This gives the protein CASSQMGQGTGNTIYF.

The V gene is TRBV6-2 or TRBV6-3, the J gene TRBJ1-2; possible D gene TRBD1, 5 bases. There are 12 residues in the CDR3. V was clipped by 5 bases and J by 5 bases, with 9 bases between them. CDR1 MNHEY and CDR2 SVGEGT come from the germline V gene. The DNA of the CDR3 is TGTGCCAGCAGTCCACGGGGGTATGGCTACACCTTC. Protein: CASSPRGYGYTF.

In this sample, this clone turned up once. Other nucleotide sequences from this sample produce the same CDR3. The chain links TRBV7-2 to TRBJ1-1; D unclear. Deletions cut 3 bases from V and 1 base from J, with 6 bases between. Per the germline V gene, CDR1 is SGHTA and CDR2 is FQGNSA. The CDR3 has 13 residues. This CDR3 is CASSLGRNTEAFF. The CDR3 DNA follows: TGTGCCAGCAGCTTGGGCAGGAACACTGAAGCTTTCTTT.

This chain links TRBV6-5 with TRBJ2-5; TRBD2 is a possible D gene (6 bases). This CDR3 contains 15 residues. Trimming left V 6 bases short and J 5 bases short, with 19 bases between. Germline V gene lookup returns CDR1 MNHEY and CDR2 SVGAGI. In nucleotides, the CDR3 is TGTGCCAGCAGCATCGGATCCGGACGGGGGGAGACCCAGTACTTC. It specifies CASSIGSGRGETQYF.

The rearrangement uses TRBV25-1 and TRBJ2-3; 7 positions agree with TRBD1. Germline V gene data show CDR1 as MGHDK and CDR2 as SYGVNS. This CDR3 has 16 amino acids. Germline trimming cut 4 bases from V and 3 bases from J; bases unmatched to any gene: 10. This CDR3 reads CASSVRQGIGTDTQYF. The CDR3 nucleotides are TGTGCCAGCAGTGTACGACAGGGCATCGGAACAGATACGCAGTATTTT.

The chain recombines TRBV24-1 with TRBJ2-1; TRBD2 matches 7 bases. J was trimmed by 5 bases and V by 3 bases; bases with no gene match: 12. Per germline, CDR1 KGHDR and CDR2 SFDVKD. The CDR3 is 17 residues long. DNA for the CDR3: TGTGCCACCAGTGATCCCAGTGGGGCGGGAGAGGACAATGAGCAGTTCTTC. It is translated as CATSDPSGAGEDNEQFF.

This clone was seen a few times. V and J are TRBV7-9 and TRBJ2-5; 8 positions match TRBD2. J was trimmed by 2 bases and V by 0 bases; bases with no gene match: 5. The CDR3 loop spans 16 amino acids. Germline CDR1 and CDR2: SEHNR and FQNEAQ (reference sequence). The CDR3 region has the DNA TGTGCCAGCAGCTTAGCCTCGGGAGGGCTTCAAGAGACCCAGTACTTC. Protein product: CASSLASGGLQETQYF.

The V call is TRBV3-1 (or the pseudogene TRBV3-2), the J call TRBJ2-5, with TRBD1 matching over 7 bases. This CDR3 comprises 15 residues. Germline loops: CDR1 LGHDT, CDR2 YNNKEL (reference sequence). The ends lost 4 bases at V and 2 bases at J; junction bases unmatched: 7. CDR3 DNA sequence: TGTGCCAGCAGCCGATCCGGGACAGTACAAGAGACCCAGTACTTC. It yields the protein CASSRSGTVQETQYF.

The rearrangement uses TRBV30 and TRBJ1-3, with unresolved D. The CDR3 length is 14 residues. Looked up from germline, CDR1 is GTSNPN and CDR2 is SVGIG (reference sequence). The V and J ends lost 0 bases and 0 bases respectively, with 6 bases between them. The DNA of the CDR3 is TGTGCCTGGAGTGTTGGCCTCTCTGGAAACACCATATATTTT. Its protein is CAWSVGLSGNTIYF.

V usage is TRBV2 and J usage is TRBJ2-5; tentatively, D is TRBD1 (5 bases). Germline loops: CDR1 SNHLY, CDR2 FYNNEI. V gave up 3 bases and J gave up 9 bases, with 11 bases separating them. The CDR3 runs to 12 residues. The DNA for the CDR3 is TGTGCCAGCAGTGATAGGGAACAGGCCCAGTACTTC. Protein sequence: CASSDREQAQYF.

The CDR3: CASTVGPNTEAFF. The DNA for the CDR3 is TGTGCCAGCACGGTGGGCCCGAACACTGAAGCTTTCTTT. The chain couples TRBV6-5 to TRBJ1-1; D not certain. This CDR3 region has 13 residues. The germline V gene has CDR1 MNHEY and CDR2 SVGAGI. V lost 7 bases and J lost 1, with 10 bases in between.

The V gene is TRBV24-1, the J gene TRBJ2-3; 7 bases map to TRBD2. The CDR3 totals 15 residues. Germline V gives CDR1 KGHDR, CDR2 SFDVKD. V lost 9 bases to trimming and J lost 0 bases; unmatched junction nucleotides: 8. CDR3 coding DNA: TGTGCCACCGGAGAGTCGGGGGGAAGCACAGATACGCAGTATTTT. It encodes CATGESGGSTDTQYF.

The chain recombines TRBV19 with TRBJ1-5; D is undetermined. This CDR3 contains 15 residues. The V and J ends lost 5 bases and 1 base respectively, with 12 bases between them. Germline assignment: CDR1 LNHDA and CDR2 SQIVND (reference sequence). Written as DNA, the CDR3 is TGTGCCAGTAGTGACTACTGGGGAAGCAATCAGCCCCAGCATTTT. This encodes CASSDYWGSNQPQHF.